This passage covers 13 T cell receptor beta chains from one sample sequenced in a study of cytomegalovirus exposure and HLA in healthy donors. The PCR used 60 Vbeta and 13 Jbeta primers. The table came from immunoSEQ multiplex PCR; TCRdb's copy has only in-frame clones and leaves some out. The sample yields about 100,000 clones, about four fifths seen once. What was sequenced was PBMCs. The receptors originated from a middle-aged woman in good health and CMV-seronegative.

The V gene is TRBV9, the J gene TRBJ2-3, with 13 bases matching TRBD2. Germline V gene lookup returns CDR1 SGDLS and CDR2 YYNGEE. V was pared by 5 bases and J by 2 bases, with 14 bases of the junction left unmatched. The CDR3 sequence is 19 residues long. Here the CDR3 reads CASSSTGLAGLYITDTQYF. Written as DNA, the CDR3 is TGTGCCAGCAGTTCGACGGGACTAGCGGGGCTCTATATCACAGATACGCAGTATTTT.

J is TRBJ1-6 and V is TRBV4-3; 10 nucleotides agree with TRBD1. The CDR3 is 14 amino acids. Trimming took 3 bases from V and 7 from J; bases not matched to a gene: 0. CDR1 is LGHNA, CDR2 YSLEER, per germline. The DNA of the CDR3 is TGCGCCAGCAGCCAGGACAGGGGGAATTCACCCCTCCACTTT. Amino acids: CASSQDRGNSPLHF.

The chain joins TRBV5-6 to TRBJ1-5, with 11 bases identical to TRBD1. Trimming cost V 3 bases and J 2 bases; bases outside gene matches: 4. The CDR3 has 16 amino acids. Looked up from germline, CDR1 is SGHDT and CDR2 is YYEEEE. The CDR3 sequence is CASSSWTGGGNQPQHF. CDR3 in DNA: TGTGCCAGCAGCTCCTGGACAGGGGGCGGCAATCAGCCCCAGCATTTT.

The rearrangement links TRBV16 to TRBJ2-7, with D possibly being TRBD1 (7 bases). The germline V and J ends were trimmed by 7 bases and 0 bases, with 13 bases remaining between them. Germline CDR1 is KGHSY and CDR2 is FQNENV. This CDR3 spans 14 amino acids. The chain's CDR3 is CASKRQGLSYEQYF. The DNA of the CDR3 is TGTGCCAGCAAGCGACAGGGACTCTCCTACGAGCAGTACTTC.

V and J are TRBV5-4 and TRBJ1-2; 9 bases line up with TRBD1. The ends lost 2 bases at V and 3 bases at J; junction bases unmatched: 2. In germline, CDR1 is SGHNT, CDR2 YYREEE (reference sequence). The CDR3 runs 14 residues. CDR3 residues: CASSFGDRDYGYTF. CDR3 coding DNA: TGTGCCAGCAGCTTTGGGGACAGGGACTATGGCTACACCTTC.

J is TRBJ2-3 and V is TRBV6-1, with D maybe TRBD1 (5 bases). V shed 10 bases and J shed 5 bases, with 13 bases lying between them. The CDR3 spans 12 residues. The germline CDR1 and CDR2 sequences are MNHNS and SASEGT. The CDR3, as DNA: TGTGCCACCATTCAGGGTAAAGATACGCAGTATTTT. Translating it yields CATIQGKDTQYF.

J is TRBJ2-7 and V is TRBV7-6, with 9 bases lining up with TRBD1. The CDR3 has 16 residues. The V segment lost 1 base and the J segment 2 bases; nucleotides outside the gene matches: 6. The germline gives CDR1 SGHVS, CDR2 FNYEAQ. The CDR3 nucleotides read TGTGCCAGCAGCTTAGAGCGGACAGGGGTCGCCTACGAGCAGTACTTC. Its protein product is CASSLERTGVAYEQYF.

This clone was seen more than once but under ten times. The chain couples TRBV5-1 to TRBJ1-4, with 8 positions matching TRBD1. The V gene's germline CDR1 is SGHRS and CDR2 YFSETQ. With V trimmed by 5 bases and J by 7 bases, 7 bases remained unmatched. There are 14 residues in the CDR3. The CDR3 coding sequence is TGCGCCAGCAGGCAGACAGGGGACCTTGAAAAACTGTTTTTT. Residues: CASRQTGDLEKLFF.

This chain connects TRBV7-6 to TRBJ1-6, with TRBD1 as a possible D gene (6 bases). Germline V gene lookup returns CDR1 SGHVS and CDR2 FNYEAQ. Deletions cut 5 bases from V and 7 bases from J, with 9 bases between. This CDR3 has 13 residues. The DNA for the CDR3 is TGTGCCAGCAGCAGGACAGAAAATTCACCCCTCCACTTT. Its translation: CASSRTENSPLHF.

The chain uses TRBV5-1 and TRBJ1-2; D not certain. Germline-derived CDR1 and CDR2 are SGHRS and YFSETQ. Trimming cost V 1 base and J 2 bases, with 21 bases left between them. The CDR3 runs 18 residues. CDR3 sequence (DNA): TGCGCCAGCAGCTTGAGGTCCCGGACTGCAAGGTCCAACTATGGCTACACCTTC. Its translation is CASSLRSRTARSNYGYTF.

This rearrangement joins TRBV5-6 to TRBJ1-6; no clear D. This CDR3 region has 19 residues. V lost 0 bases, J lost 0 bases, and 16 bases lay in between. Germline V gene lookup returns CDR1 SGHDT and CDR2 YYEEEE. Here the CDR3 reads CASSLARWRLSSYNSPLHF. The CDR3 bases are TGTGCCAGCAGCTTGGCCAGGTGGAGGCTGAGCTCCTATAATTCACCCCTCCACTTT.

The chain has TRBV5-1 and TRBJ1-4; TRBD1 agrees at 7 bases. Germline assignment: CDR1 SGHRS and CDR2 YFSETQ. The CDR3 length is 15 residues. Unmatched junction bases numbered 11, after V lost 4 bases and J lost 8 bases. The CDR3 DNA is TGCGCCAGCAGCCTGGGCTGGCAGGGGGAGGAAAAACTGTTTTTT. It is translated as CASSLGWQGEEKLFF.

The rearrangement joins TRBV4-3 to TRBJ2-5, with D perhaps matching TRBD1 (6 bases). The germline CDR1 and CDR2 sequences are LGHNA and YSLEER. The V end was cut by 0 bases, the J end by 11 bases, with 19 bases between. CDR3 length: 15 amino acids. CDR3 amino acids: CASSQERTGNDEQYF. The CDR3 bases are TGCGCCAGCAGCCAAGAAAGAACAGGGAATGATGAGCAGTACTTC.